This paragraph reports one T cell receptor beta chain. There is no known antigen for this receptor. Base qualities were left out, and no much larger clone turns up one base away. A second Seattle source provided samples from volunteer blood donors who had recovered from COVID-19. Collaborating institutions collected whole blood in K2EDTA tubes following their own protocols. Collaborator samples were shipped for TCRbeta analysis as frozen whole blood, isolated PBMCs, or DNA extracted from either sample type. These data come from a study of blood T cell repertoires in COVID-19 (TCRdb year 2020). Turning to the overall study: Collaborator samples came from the United States, Italy and Spain and covered acute and convalescent phases of COVID-19. The material from the prospective study consisted of cDNA or gDNA derived from T cells, B-cell-depleted T cells, or PBMCs. The dataset comprised deeply sampled blood TCRbeta repertoires from subjects exposed to, actively infected with, or recovered from COVID-19. The repertoires were made available in a free public database intended to serve as a resource for research on the immune response to SARS-CoV-2. The samples were drawn from the first 160 participants of the ongoing ImmuneRACE study and from some 1,300 subjects provided by 6 global collaborators. Sample metadata almost always included a de-identified subject ID, COVID-19 status, age in years and sex. HLA class I and class II types, where available, came from metadata supplied by the sample provider rather than from assay-based typing. What the authors observed across the whole study: How much clinical and demographic metadata was included differed by source and by participant, and the metadata was provided uncurated.

The CDR1 and CDR2 encoded by the germline V gene are SGDLS and YYNGEE. The trim is 2 bases for V and 0 bases for J, with a gap of 15 bases between the germline ends. There are 16 amino acids in the CDR3, from cysteine to phenylalanine inclusive. Only the CDR3 portion is preserved as DNA: 48 bases, with reading frame beginning at the first base. TCRbeta CDR3 regions were amplified from genomic DNA by means of the immunoSEQ Assay, a bias-controlled multiplex PCR. The original methods were these. Within the assay, amplification of reference gene primers was used to estimate how many nucleated cells each sample contained. To quantify the absolute abundance of each unique TCRbeta CDR3 rearrangement, sequence reads were collapsed and filtered. Productive Simpson clonality was computed per sample as the square root of Simpson's diversity index over productive rearrangements. TCRdb took this table from immuneACCESS and kept in-frame rearrangements with V and J called. Such tables lack part of the clones; where checked against another copy, unresolved V genes explain under half of the gap, and the rest is unexplained. V, J and clone size are those of that table, while D and trimming were read from the DNA. The table for this sample lists about 100,000 clones; 80% of them were counted only once. Of the sample, roughly 8.2% falls within the top ten clones.

The rearranged chain carries TRBV9 and TRBJ2-7; a weak D assignment points to TRBD2 (7 bases agree). The sequenced material came from peripheral blood. The origin of this receptor is a middle-aged man who had recovered from COVID-19. The CDR3 sequence is CASSVGGGGDSYEQYF. The DNA sequence reads TGTGCCAGCAGCGTTGGGGGCGGGGGAGACTCCTACGAGCAGTACTTC. With all but the CDR3 taken from the reference TRBV9 and TRBJ2-7 genes, the full variable domain is: DSGVTQTPKHLITATGQRVTLRCSPRSGDLSVYWYQQSLDQGLQFLIQYYNGEERAKGNILERFSAQQFPDLHSELNLSSLELGDSALYFCASSVGGGGDSYEQYFGPGTRLTVT.